The 27 T cell receptor beta chains given below trace back to one sample, sequenced in a study of persistence of HIV-infected CD4 T cells. The libraries were made with immunoSEQ version 4 in survey mode. Method: immunoSEQ multiplex PCR; TCRdb's copy keeps in-frame clones and lacks some. This sample has nearly 20,000 clones, with more than 55% found just once. An overlapping HIV-1 Gag peptide pool stimulated these cells at about 0.91 ug/peptide/mL. Sorting selected CD4+ T cells upregulating both CD40 ligand and CD69. Their specific antigens are unknown. Sequenced material: CD4+ T cells sorted from PBMCs after roughly 19-hour stimulation, taken from a patient who received antiretroviral therapy. The source of these receptors is an adult woman with HIV who was CMV-seropositive.

This sequence joins TRBV10-3 and TRBJ1-2; TRBD1 agrees at 7 bases. The length of the CDR3 is 13 residues. J lost 6 bases, V lost 3 bases, and 4 bases had no gene match. Germline loops: CDR1 ENHRY, CDR2 SYGVKD. CDR3 protein: CAISDRGFDGYTF. Written as DNA, the CDR3 is TGTGCCATCAGTGACAGGGGGTTTGATGGCTACACCTTC.

The rearrangement joins TRBV3-1 (or the pseudogene TRBV3-2) to TRBJ1-4, with 10 bases fitting TRBD1. The CDR3 contains 15 residues. CDR1 is LGHDT and CDR2 is YNNKEL in the germline V gene (reference sequence). V dropped 6 bases and J dropped 2; count of bases not matched to a gene: 3. CDR3 sequence reads: CASSPGQGTNEKLFF. CDR3 in DNA: TGTGCCAGCAGTCCGGGACAGGGGACTAATGAAAAACTGTTTTTT.

The chain links TRBV6-5 to TRBJ2-7; D gene uncertain. With 5 bases removed from V and 3 bases from J, the gap between germline ends came to 14 bases. The CDR3 contains 14 residues. The germline V gene has CDR1 MNHEY and CDR2 SVGAGI. The chain's CDR3 is CASSRLAPNYEQYV. CDR3 DNA: TGTGCCAGCAGTAGATTGGCGCCGAACTACGAGCAGTACGTC.

The chain employs TRBV6-5 and TRBJ1-2; no definite D call. The V and J ends lost 10 bases and 5 bases respectively, with 23 bases between them. The CDR3 totals 15 residues. Germline V CDR1 and CDR2: MNHEY, SVGAGI. CDR3 sequence (DNA): TGTGCCACCCAGCCCCTTTTTAGGATAGATTATGGCTACACCTTC. This sequence encodes CATQPLFRIDYGYTF.

This chain links TRBV24-1 with TRBJ2-3; possible D gene TRBD1, 6 bases. Germline V gene sequence: CDR1 KGHDR, CDR2 SFDVKD. The CDR3 loop spans 17 amino acids. The ends were cut back, 3 bases at V and 0 bases at J, with 15 bases in the middle. Here the CDR3 reads CATSDTPTGTSTDTQYF. As DNA, the CDR3 is TGTGCCACCAGTGATACCCCGACAGGAACTAGCACAGATACGCAGTATTTT.

This rearrangement joins TRBV7-3 to TRBJ2-1; D call uncertain. The CDR3 totals 14 residues. Germline-derived CDR1 and CDR2 are SGHTA and FQGTGA. V lost 2 bases, J lost 6 bases, and 11 bases lay in between. In nucleotides, the CDR3 is TGTGCCAGCAGCTTAGTGAACTCGGGCAATGAGCAGTTCTTC. Its protein is CASSLVNSGNEQFF.

The gene calls are TRBV7-8 and TRBJ1-2; D call uncertain. V was clipped by 5 bases and J by 1 base, with 17 bases between them. This CDR3 contains 16 residues. Germline lookup yields CDR1 SGHVS and CDR2 FQNEAQ. CDR3 in amino acids: CASSPMGQQYNYGYTF. The CDR3 DNA follows: TGTGCCAGCAGCCCAATGGGTCAGCAATATAACTATGGCTACACCTTC.

The chain joins TRBV6-1 to TRBJ1-1; TRBD1 might be the D (5 bases). Germline CDR1 and CDR2: MNHNS and SASEGT. This CDR3 is 14 amino acids long. The V end was cut by 2 bases, the J end by 4 bases, with 11 bases between. CDR3 loop: CASSEQGGSTEAFF. In DNA form, the CDR3 reads TGTGCCAGCAGTGAACAGGGCGGAAGCACTGAAGCTTTCTTT.

The chain couples TRBV6-5 to TRBJ1-2; no clear D. CDR1 is MNHEY, CDR2 SVGAGI, per germline. V gave up 4 bases and J gave up 8 bases, with 20 bases separating them. The CDR3 sequence is 15 residues long. In DNA form, the CDR3 reads TGTGCCAGCAGTTCCCTTTACCTACCGGCTCGCGGCTACACCTTC. This translates into CASSSLYLPARGYTF.

The CDR3 region has the DNA TGTGCCAGCAGTGATAACAGGGGGCGTGAGACCCAGTACTTC. Protein product: CASSDNRGRETQYF. The rearrangement uses TRBV2 and TRBJ2-5; 9 bases agree with TRBD1. The CDR3 length is 14 residues. The V gene's germline CDR1 is SNHLY and CDR2 FYNNEI. V trimming: 3 bases; J trimming: 5 bases; junction bases outside the gene matches: 4.

The chain combines TRBV9 with TRBJ2-2, with 8 nucleotides matching TRBD1. V lost 9 bases, J lost 1 base, and 11 bases stayed unmatched. From germline, CDR1 is SGDLS and CDR2 YYNGEE. The CDR3 extends over 16 amino acids. In DNA, the CDR3 is TGTGCCACCCTGGTTACCGGGACAGGGAACACCGGGGAGCTGTTTTTT. It is translated as CATLVTGTGNTGELFF. The complete variable domain, with remaining parts taken from reference TRBV9 and TRBJ2-2, reads DSGVTQTPKHLITATGQRVTLRCSPRSGDLSVYWYQQSLDQGLQFLIQYYNGEERAKGNILERFSAQQFPDLHSELNLSSLELGDSALYFCATLVTGTGNTGELFFGEGSRLTVL.

CDR3 nucleotide sequence: TGTGCCAGCTCACCACTGGGGTGGGGTGAACAAGAGACCCAGTACTTC. It is translated as CASSPLGWGEQETQYF. The chain links TRBV18 to TRBJ2-5, with D unclear. The V gene's germline CDR1 is KGHSH and CDR2 LQKENI. The CDR3 extends over 16 amino acids. V gave up 1 base and J gave up 2 bases, with 14 bases separating them.

The V and J genes are TRBV3-1 (or the pseudogene TRBV3-2) and TRBJ1-4; TRBD1 might be the D (6 bases). With 3 bases removed from V and 4 bases from J, the gap between germline ends came to 9 bases. This CDR3 contains 14 residues. Germline V gene lookup returns CDR1 LGHDT and CDR2 YNNKEL (reference sequence). The CDR3 DNA sequence: TGTGCCAGCAGCCATTACAGGGATAATGAAAAACTGTTTTTT. This gives the protein CASSHYRDNEKLFF.

The CDR3 loop is CSVSGGGTDTQYF. CDR3 DNA: TGCAGCGTCTCAGGGGGCGGAACAGATACGCAGTATTTT. This chain links TRBV29-1 with TRBJ2-3, with TRBD1 identical over 8 bases. Germline V lookup: CDR1 SQVTM, CDR2 ANQGSEA. This CDR3 has 13 amino acids. V dropped 6 bases and J dropped 3; count of bases not matched to a gene: 5.

This chain uses TRBV19 with TRBJ1-3; no reliable D call. This CDR3 region has 14 residues. Trimming left V 6 bases short and J 0 bases short, with 9 bases between. Per the germline V gene, CDR1 is LNHDA and CDR2 is SQIVND (reference sequence). Written as DNA, the CDR3 is TGTGCCAGTAGGACGTACAGCTCTGGAAACACCATATATTTT. It translates to CASRTYSSGNTIYF.

The rearrangement joins TRBV19 to TRBJ2-1; perhaps TRBD2 as D (6 bases). The CDR3 extends over 12 amino acids. Trimming pared 10 bases from V and 9 bases from J, leaving 16 bases between. In germline, CDR1 is LNHDA, CDR2 SQIVND (reference sequence). The CDR3 bases are TGTGCCACCCAACGGGGAGGCGGTGAGCAGTTCTTC. It yields the protein CATQRGGGEQFF.

This clone is medium-sized by share. The chain recombines TRBV5-1 with TRBJ1-1; no clear D gene. Deletions cut 0 bases from V and 7 bases from J, with 13 bases between. Per germline, CDR1 SGHRS and CDR2 YFSETQ. The CDR3 has 14 amino acids. The CDR3, as DNA: TGCGCCAGCAGCTTGGATAGTCCCCGCCATGAAGCTTTCTTT. As protein: CASSLDSPRHEAFF.

This chain joins TRBV19 and TRBJ1-3, with TRBD1 matching over 7 bases. V gave up 5 bases and J gave up 11 bases; unmatched junction bases: 15. This CDR3 has 15 amino acids. Germline V lookup: CDR1 LNHDA, CDR2 SQIVND (reference sequence). The CDR3 reads CASSFDDREVSAIYF. Here the CDR3 DNA reads TGTGCCAGTAGTTTCGACGACAGGGAGGTCTCCGCCATATATTTT.

This clone showed up just a few times. For the CDR3, the DNA is TGTGCCAGCAGCTTGGCTGGGAACACTGAAGCTTTCTTT. This sequence encodes CASSLAGNTEAFF. V usage is TRBV5-8 and J usage is TRBJ1-1; D gene uncertain. CDR3 length: 13 amino acids. Per germline, CDR1 SGHTS and CDR2 YDEGEE. V was clipped by 0 bases and J by 1 base, with 4 bases between them.

V usage is TRBV11-1 and J usage is TRBJ2-1; 8 nucleotides agree with TRBD2. The J segment lost 6 bases and the V segment lost 3 bases, leaving 7 bases of the junction unmatched. CDR3 length equals 15 residues. In germline, CDR1 is SGHAT, CDR2 FQDESV (reference sequence). CDR3 protein: CASSLWEAGVNEQFF. The CDR3 DNA follows: TGTGCCAGCAGCTTGTGGGAAGCGGGGGTCAATGAGCAGTTCTTC. Looking up the rest from reference TRBV11-1 and TRBJ2-1 gives the full variable domain: EAEVAQSPRYKITEKSQAVAFWCDPISGHATLYWYRQILGQGPELLVQFQDESVVDDSQLPKDRFSAERLKGVDSTLKIQPAELGDSAMYLCASSLWEAGVNEQFFGPGTRLTVL.

The V call is TRBV24-1, the J call TRBJ2-3; 7 nucleotides line up with TRBD2. CDR3 size: 15 residues. The germline CDR1 and CDR2 sequences are KGHDR and SFDVKD. J gave up 4 bases and V 6 bases, and 9 bases lay outside the gene matches. CDR3 coding DNA: TGTGCCACCAGTTTGGGGGGGGTGGGAGCAGATACGCAGTATTTT. This gives the protein CATSLGGVGADTQYF.

This clone has a single count. The V and J genes are TRBV19 and TRBJ1-1; D ambiguous. CDR3 size: 16 residues. Germline values: CDR1 LNHDA, CDR2 SQIVND (reference sequence). V lost 5 bases to trimming and J lost 5 bases, with 21 bases between them. CDR3 protein: CASSAPRTSRGTEAFF. The CDR3 coding sequence is TGTGCCAGTAGTGCCCCCCGGACTTCCCGCGGGACTGAAGCTTTCTTT.

The chain combines TRBV6-2 or TRBV6-3 with TRBJ1-2; maybe TRBD1 (6 bases). The ends were cut back, 0 bases at V and 1 base at J, with 12 bases in the middle. Germline CDR1 MNHEY, CDR2 SVGEGT. The CDR3 is made up of 16 amino acids. The DNA of the CDR3 is TGTGCCAGCAGTTACTCTTCCGGGACACTTAACTATGGCTACACCTTC. This codes for CASSYSSGTLNYGYTF.

The chain recombines TRBV18 with TRBJ2-3; a possible D gene is TRBD2 (6 bases). The germline gives CDR1 KGHSH, CDR2 LQKENI. Trimming pared 4 bases from V and 4 bases from J, leaving 12 bases between. This CDR3 has 14 residues. This CDR3 is CASSRAPSADTQYF. The CDR3 DNA follows: TGTGCCAGCTCACGGGCGCCTAGCGCAGATACGCAGTATTTT.

The gene calls are TRBV7-7 and TRBJ2-2; the match to TRBD1 covers 12 bases. The V segment lost 8 bases and the J segment 0 bases; nucleotides outside the gene matches: 7. This CDR3 is 17 amino acids long. Germline V lookup: CDR1 SSHAT, CDR2 FNYEAQ (reference sequence). CDR3 nucleotides: TGTGCCAGCGGTCCGGGACAGGGGGCCCCGAACACCGGGGAGCTGTTTTTT. Its translation is CASGPGQGAPNTGELFF.

This clone is a singleton in its sample. The chain links TRBV6-5 to TRBJ1-3, with D perhaps TRBD1 (5 bases). V was clipped by 8 bases and J by 2 bases, with 7 bases between them. This CDR3 comprises 12 residues. Germline CDR1 is MNHEY and CDR2 is SVGAGI. The CDR3 nucleotides are TGTGCCAGCCGGGGGACTGGAAACACCATATATTTT. Its protein product is CASRGTGNTIYF.

As to this clone: The same CDR3 can be traced to other DNA sequences in this sample. The chain is built from TRBV5-1 and TRBJ1-2; 8 nucleotides line up with TRBD1. The length of the CDR3 is 15 residues. Germline trimming cut 0 bases from V and 4 bases from J; bases unmatched to any gene: 5. Per the germline V gene, CDR1 is SGHRS and CDR2 is YFSETQ. The CDR3 DNA follows: TGCGCCAGCAGCTTGGACGGACAGGGCCTCTATGGCTACACCTTC. This encodes CASSLDGQGLYGYTF.